Listed below are T cell receptor beta chains from one sample, sequenced in a study of CD8 T cells in Susac syndrome. Each CDR3 protein gets one entry after TCRdb re-called the immunoSEQ multiplex PCR reads with MiXCR. The table has approximately 120,000 distinct CDR3 sequences, about 93% seen once. The sequencing input was CD4+ T cells from PBMCs. These receptors were collected from a human donor in good health. CDR3s leave out the opening cysteine and the closing phenylalanine or tryptophan. D genes are given only for firm matches.

V	J	D	length	CDR3
TRBV4-3	TRBJ1-5	.	13	ASSQDGSGRQPQH
TRBV7-9	TRBJ2-3	TRBD2	17	ASSRPEAGGRRFPDTQY
TRBV12-3/TRBV12-4	TRBJ2-3	.	13	ASSFRAANADTQY
TRBV20-1	TRBJ2-7	TRBD1	12	SARRQGAPNEQY
TRBV21-1	TRBJ2-3	.	15	ASPPRDTGTSTDTQY
TRBV7-2	TRBJ2-1	TRBD1	16	ASIQLRQGITLYNEQF
TRBV7-2	TRBJ1-2	.	11	ASSRTPTGGYT
TRBV2	TRBJ1-1	.	7	ASSTEAF
TRBV5-1	TRBJ1-2	.	10	ASAGRDYGYT
TRBV30	TRBJ1-1	TRBD1	10	AWVPGQGEAF
TRBV5-6	TRBJ2-3	.	17	ASSALKLTLGGSTDTQY
TRBV29-1	TRBJ1-1	.	8	SAATREAF
TRBV29-1	TRBJ2-1	.	9	SSTGGHEQF
TRBV5-1	TRBJ1-2	.	13	ASSLLAGEASGYT
TRBV3-1	TRBJ2-7	.	14	ASSQGIVGANYEQY
TRBV3-1	TRBJ1-3	.	15	ASSHELGSHSGNTIY
TRBV25-1	TRBJ2-7	.	12	ASGLDRFPYEQY
TRBV5-5	TRBJ2-3	.	12	ASSTGPNTDTQY
TRBV7-9	TRBJ2-1	.	11	ASSLGEYNEQF
TRBV6-1	TRBJ1-2	.	12	ASSPPQDTYGYT
TRBV6-6	TRBJ2-1	.	12	ASSKGSGYNEQF
TRBV5-1	TRBJ2-1	TRBD2	14	ASSLTSGRALYEQF
TRBV7-2	TRBJ1-6	TRBD1	14	ASSFGQGATNSPLH
TRBV4-2	TRBJ1-2	.	14	ASNSGLLTGNYGYT
TRBV4-1	TRBJ1-1	.	12	ASSQDHIGTPAF
TRBV7-3	TRBJ1-5	.	13	ASSLTGSGNQPQH
TRBV5-4	TRBJ2-3	.	12	ASSLKGGGDTQY
TRBV29-1	TRBJ1-2	.	11	SASQPKGYGYT
TRBV29-1	TRBJ1-4	.	11	SVESGANEKLF
TRBV7-3	TRBJ2-3	TRBD2	14	ASSLGLAGSTDTQY
TRBV7-2	TRBJ2-3	TRBD1	13	ASSLGDRGSDTQY
TRBV19	TRBJ1-5	TRBD1	13	ASSPQGQTNQPQH
TRBV5-6	TRBJ2-1	.	12	ASSLVSQGPAQF
TRBV5-4	TRBJ1-1	.	13	ASSLFSGYPTEAF
TRBV29-1	TRBJ2-7	.	11	SATRGSSYEQY
TRBV19	TRBJ1-2	TRBD1	13	ASSILPGGSVGYT
TRBV20-1	TRBJ1-1	.	13	SARLPGRWGTEAF
TRBV7-6	TRBJ2-7	TRBD2	14	ASSPQDQRGAYEQY
TRBV29-1	TRBJ1-5	.	12	SVGNSQGRGPQH
TRBV4-1	TRBJ1-1	.	17	ASSQVLVGELTLNTEAF
TRBV4-1	TRBJ2-3	.	12	ASSQVQQSDTQY
TRBV19	TRBJ1-5	.	14	ASSTNTQGWFSPQH
TRBV4-3	TRBJ1-6	.	10	ASSSANSPLH
TRBV24-1	TRBJ1-4	.	14	ATSDLPGCEWEKLF
TRBV9	TRBJ2-2	TRBD1	15	ASSVAHRDRITGELF
TRBV3-1	TRBJ2-5	.	12	ASSQPGGPETQY
TRBV12-3/TRBV12-4	TRBJ2-2	TRBD2	14	ASSSLAGEGSGELF
TRBV13	TRBJ2-1	TRBD1	11	ASSLGQHNEQF
TRBV18	TRBJ2-7	TRBD2	11	ASSSRGGSEQY
TRBV6-2/TRBV6-3	TRBJ2-5	TRBD1	15	ASSSPPRTGRQETQY
TRBV29-1	TRBJ2-2	TRBD1	12	SVFGGQGTGELF